Presented here are 28 T cell receptor beta chains from one specimen sequenced in a study of T cell repertoires in cytomegalovirus infection. Each CDR3 protein is one row after TCRdb ran MiXCR on the reads. The sample lists about 250,000 distinct CDR3 sequences, around 12% seen once, with 1.5% to 2% in the top ten. The source material was PBMCs. These receptors were taken from a human donor in good health (CMV status not recorded). Some clones in this sample may be carry-over from other donors' samples.

This clonotype was detected a few times. The V call is TRBV6-5, the J call TRBJ2-1, with TRBD2 matching 13 bases. Germline loops: CDR1 MNHEY, CDR2 SVGAGI. The V and J ends lost 7 bases and 4 bases, in that order; junction bases with no gene match: 10. The CDR3 covers 17 residues. The CDR3: CASTQTSGGRGYNEQFF. CDR3 bases: TGTGCCAGCACCCAGACTAGCGGGGGGCGGGGGTACAATGAGCAGTTCTTC.

This clonotype was seen only a few times. The rearrangement uses TRBV19 and TRBJ2-7; 11 bases line up with TRBD2. The germline V gene has CDR1 LNHDA and CDR2 SQIVND (reference sequence). J gave up 2 bases and V 4 bases, and 4 bases lay outside the gene matches. This CDR3 is built from 15 residues. This chain's CDR3 is CASSRGGLAAYEQYF. DNA of the CDR3: TGTGCCAGTAGTAGGGGGGGACTAGCGGCCTACGAGCAGTACTTC.

In its sample, this clonotype was seen a few times. CDR3 protein: CASSPGTTHSNQPQHF. In DNA form, the CDR3 reads TGTGCCAGCAGTCCCGGGACAACCCATAGCAATCAGCCCCAGCATTTT. The chain combines TRBV6-1 with TRBJ1-5, with D possibly being TRBD1 (6 bases). Germline V lookup: CDR1 MNHNS, CDR2 SASEGT. This CDR3 has 16 amino acids. V lost 5 bases to trimming and J lost 0 bases, with 14 bases between them.

The sample holds many counts of this clonotype. The J gene is TRBJ2-7, the V gene TRBV7-2; possible D gene TRBD1, 6 bases. Germline CDR1 and CDR2: SGHTA and FQGNSA. CDR3 length: 16 amino acids. V gave up 5 bases and J gave up 5 bases, with 22 bases separating them. CDR3 bases: TGTGCCAGCAGCCCCTTACGGCAGGGGACACGGGACGAGCAGTACTTC. It codes for CASSPLRQGTRDEQYF. Variable domain in full (rest from reference TRBV7-2 and TRBJ2-7): GAGVSQSPSNKVTEKGKDVELRCDPISGHTALYWYRQSLGQGLEFLIYFQGNSAPDKSGLPSDRFSAERTGGSVSTLTIQRTQQEDSAVYLCASSPLRQGTRDEQYFGPGTRLTVT.

This clonotype came up many times. This chain links TRBV9 with TRBJ1-5; 8 bases are a match to TRBD1. J gave up 3 bases and V 2 bases, and 4 bases lay outside the gene matches. The CDR3 consists of 15 residues. The V gene's germline CDR1 is SGDLS and CDR2 YYNGEE. The CDR3 bases are TGTGCCAGCAGCGTCTCAGGGGGCCCCAATCAGCCCCAGCATTTT. Its protein is CASSVSGGPNQPQHF.

CDR3 DNA: TGCAGTGCTCCTCGGACTAGCGGGACCTACAATGAGCAGTTCTTC. This translates into CSAPRTSGTYNEQFF. This chain links TRBV20-1 with TRBJ2-1; 12 positions agree with TRBD2. This CDR3 is built from 15 residues. Trimming at V came to 5 bases and at J to 2 bases, leaving 4 bases not matched to a gene. CDR1 and CDR2 (germline): DFQATT, SNEGSKA (reference sequence).

The chain joins TRBV29-1 to TRBJ1-4; D is uncertain. The CDR3 covers 11 residues. CDR1 is SQVTM and CDR2 is ANQGSEA in the germline V gene. V lost 1 base and J 7 bases, leaving 4 bases between the germline ends. The CDR3 sequence: CSVEVGEKLFF. CDR3 coding DNA: TGCAGCGTTGAAGTGGGTGAAAAACTGTTTTTT.

This clonotype has ten or more counts. The CDR3 nucleotides are TGTGCCAGCAGCTTCGGGACAGGGAACGAGCAGTACTTC. It encodes CASSFGTGNEQYF. The chain has TRBV7-3 and TRBJ2-7; 9 bases line up with TRBD1. V lost 3 bases, J lost 5 bases, and 2 bases stayed unmatched. This CDR3 region has 13 residues. Germline values: CDR1 SGHTA, CDR2 FQGTGA.

This clonotype was recorded at least ten times. This chain joins TRBV6-1 and TRBJ1-4; perhaps TRBD1 as D (6 bases). V lost 8 bases and J 9 bases, leaving 22 bases between the germline ends. The CDR3 spans 15 residues. From germline, CDR1 is MNHNS and CDR2 SASEGT. The DNA for the CDR3 is TGTGCCAGCGGTTTTACAACAGGGACCCTTAAAAAACTGTTTTTT. This encodes CASGFTTGTLKKLFF.

This clonotype was recorded many times. The chain employs TRBV7-2 and TRBJ1-5; D is unresolved. The germline V and J ends were trimmed by 4 bases and 0 bases, with 7 bases remaining between them. This CDR3 is built from 14 residues. The germline V gene encodes CDR1 SGHTA and CDR2 FQGNSA. Here the CDR3 reads CASSSQYSNQPQHF. DNA of the CDR3: TGTGCCAGCAGCTCTCAGTATAGCAATCAGCCCCAGCATTTT.

This clonotype was observed a handful of times. The rearrangement uses TRBV12-3 or TRBV12-4 and TRBJ2-5; D perhaps matches TRBD1 (5 bases). Trimming shortened V by 2 bases and J by 4 bases, and 17 bases separated the two germline ends. This CDR3 is 16 amino acids long. In DNA form, the CDR3 reads TGTGCCAGCAGTTTACGGCAGGGTCCGAACACAGAGACCCAGTACTTC. Translated, it gives CASSLRQGPNTETQYF.

This clonotype occurred many times. The V and J genes are TRBV7-2 and TRBJ2-5, with 10 nucleotides matching TRBD2. The CDR3 runs to 15 residues. Trimming at V came to 4 bases and at J to 5 bases, leaving 7 bases not matched to a gene. Germline assignment: CDR1 SGHTA and CDR2 FQGNSA. CDR3 residues: CASSSSGGEWETQYF. The CDR3 bases are TGTGCCAGCAGCTCTAGCGGGGGCGAATGGGAGACCCAGTACTTC.

This clonotype rates as medium-sized (0.01 to 0.1%). As DNA, the CDR3 is TGTGCCAGCAGCTTTCAGGGGGGTAGAGAGACCCAGTACTTC. This gives the protein CASSFQGGRETQYF. V is TRBV7-2 and J is TRBJ2-5; D may be TRBD1 (7 bases). The ends were cut back, 3 bases at V and 4 bases at J, with 12 bases in the middle. This CDR3 is 14 amino acids long. Germline values: CDR1 SGHTA, CDR2 FQGNSA.

The genes are TRBV20-1 and TRBJ2-7; 13 bases are a match to TRBD2. Losses at the gene ends were 5 bases for V and 2 bases for J; bases not matched to a gene: 3. The germline V gene encodes CDR1 DFQATT and CDR2 SNEGSKA (reference sequence). This CDR3 is 14 amino acids long. In DNA form, the CDR3 reads TGCAGTGCTGGGGGACTAGCGGGGACCTACGAGCAGTACTTC. Protein: CSAGGLAGTYEQYF.

This chain uses TRBV4-2 with TRBJ2-3; tentative D call: TRBD2 (6 bases). Germline V gene lookup returns CDR1 LGHNA and CDR2 YNFKEQ. V lost 4 bases and J lost 8, with 22 bases in between. The CDR3 is made up of 16 amino acids. The CDR3 reads CASSPAGGGVGGTQYF. CDR3 DNA sequence: TGTGCCAGCAGCCCGGCGGGCGGCGGGGTAGGAGGTACGCAGTATTTT.

This clonotype was found many times. The V and J genes are TRBV7-2 and TRBJ1-1, with D possibly matching TRBD1 (6 bases). The CDR3 runs to 14 residues. In germline, CDR1 is SGHTA, CDR2 FQGNSA. Trimming removed 4 bases from V and 5 bases from J, with 14 bases in between. CDR3 protein: CASSSGRGWTEAFF. For the CDR3, the DNA is TGTGCCAGCAGCTCCGGGAGGGGGTGGACTGAAGCTTTCTTT.

This clonotype has a handful of counts. J is TRBJ2-7 and V is TRBV29-1; D could derive from TRBD1 or TRBD2 (5 bases each). Germline CDR1 reads SQVTM; CDR2 reads ANQGSEA. The CDR3 has 12 residues. Trimming removed 4 bases from V and 2 bases from J, with 9 bases in between. CDR3 nucleotides: TGCAGCGTTGGAAAGGGACCCTACGAGCAGTACTTC. This codes for CSVGKGPYEQYF.

In its sample, this clonotype was seen many times. The chain links TRBV7-2 to TRBJ1-1; D is ambiguous. The V gene lost 1 base and the J gene lost 11 bases, with 14 bases spanning the gap. This CDR3 has 13 residues. Looked up from germline, CDR1 is SGHTA and CDR2 is FQGNSA. CDR3 residues: CASSLDYSAPAFF. The CDR3 DNA is TGTGCCAGCAGCTTAGATTATTCGGCCCCGGCTTTCTTT.

The gene calls are TRBV12-3 or TRBV12-4 and TRBJ1-6; D may be TRBD1 (5 bases). Trimming shortened V by 3 bases and J by 3 bases, and 9 bases separated the two germline ends. This CDR3 comprises 15 residues. The CDR3 region has the DNA TGTGCCAGCAGTTTCCGGGGCGACTATAATTCACCCCTCCACTTT. It translates to CASSFRGDYNSPLHF.

This clonotype appeared many times. The chain links TRBV7-2 to TRBJ2-5; D is possibly TRBD1 (7 bases). Germline assignment: CDR1 SGHTA and CDR2 FQGNSA. CDR3 length: 22 amino acids. Deletions cut 2 bases from V and 3 bases from J, with 34 bases between. CDR3 DNA sequence: TGTGCCAGCAGCTTATTGTTCCGGGGGACAGACATCGCGCGGGGTTTCGAAGAGACCCAGTACTTC. This encodes CASSLLFRGTDIARGFEETQYF.

This clonotype was observed at least ten times. This sequence joins TRBV12-3 or TRBV12-4 and TRBJ2-5, with TRBD1 identical over 11 bases. Trimming cost V 6 bases and J 10 bases; bases outside gene matches: 7. This CDR3 has 13 residues. This CDR3 reads CASSPPGQGDQYF. CDR3 in DNA: TGTGCCAGCAGCCCCCCGGGACAGGGGGACCAGTACTTC.

This clonotype was picked up a small number of times. This chain uses TRBV29-1 with TRBJ1-1; unclear D gene. The CDR3 has 13 amino acids. CDR1 SQVTM and CDR2 ANQGSEA come from the germline V gene. The V gene lost 7 bases and the J gene lost 4 bases, with 16 bases spanning the gap. CDR3 bases: TGCAGCGCACTACCTTACGAGGGCACTGAAGCTTTCTTT. Its protein is CSALPYEGTEAFF.

This clonotype has at least ten counts. This chain connects TRBV7-2 to TRBJ1-5; no reliable D call. The CDR3 loop spans 14 amino acids. V lost 4 bases and J 1 base, leaving 8 bases between the germline ends. CDR1 is SGHTA, CDR2 FQGNSA, per germline. The CDR3 loop reads CASSSNPSNQPQHF. The CDR3 nucleotides are TGTGCCAGCAGCTCGAACCCGAGCAATCAGCCCCAGCATTTT.

The chain links TRBV9 to TRBJ1-2; 7 bases map to TRBD1. Trimming removed 4 bases from V and 8 bases from J; junction bases left unmatched: 8. Germline V CDR1 and CDR2: SGDLS, YYNGEE. There are 13 residues in the CDR3. As DNA, the CDR3 is TGTGCCAGCAGCACCGGGACAGCGGAGGGCTACACCTTC. It specifies CASSTGTAEGYTF.

This clonotype appeared a few times. The chain has TRBV10-3 and TRBJ2-5; D gene ambiguous. This CDR3 is built from 11 residues. V lost 2 bases and J lost 5, with 3 bases in between. Germline V gene sequence: CDR1 ENHRY, CDR2 SYGVKD. For the CDR3, the DNA is TGTGCCATCAGTGAGATGGAGACCCAGTACTTC. Its protein is CAISEMETQYF.

This clonotype appeared many times. V is TRBV6-2 or TRBV6-3 and J is TRBJ2-5, with 8 positions matching TRBD1. CDR1 is MNHEY, CDR2 SVGEGT, per germline. The CDR3 is 15 amino acids. Trimming at V came to 0 bases and at J to 4 bases, leaving 4 bases not matched to a gene. The DNA of the CDR3 is TGTGCCAGCAGTTACTCGACAGGGGATGCAGAGACCCAGTACTTC. It codes for CASSYSTGDAETQYF.

Ten or more counts support this clonotype. This sequence joins TRBV6-6 and TRBJ1-2; 7 bases match TRBD1. This CDR3 is 12 amino acids long. Germline V lookup: CDR1 MNHNY, CDR2 SVGAGI (reference sequence). V shed 8 bases, J shed 6 bases, and the junction held 6 bases outside the gene matches. The CDR3 DNA sequence: TGTGCCAGCCTGAGACAGGGAGATGGCTACACCTTC. This translates into CASLRQGDGYTF.

This clonotype was observed a handful of times. The rearrangement joins TRBV29-1 to TRBJ2-2; 7 bases match TRBD2. With V trimmed by 4 bases and J by 4 bases, 9 bases remained unmatched. The CDR3 has 15 amino acids. In germline, CDR1 is SQVTM, CDR2 ANQGSEA. CDR3 protein: CSVGGGGRGTGELFF. For the CDR3, the DNA is TGCAGCGTTGGGGGGGGGGGTCGTGGCACCGGGGAGCTGTTTTTT.